These 19 T cell receptor beta chains were sequenced from one sample in a study of Ad26.COV2.S vaccination and SARS-CoV-2 variants. The treatment was: roughly 19 received Ad26.COV2.S at low or high dose, single or two shots; a few received placebo; per-sample allocation not given. Vaccine and placebo recipients were sampled on day 63 after the first injection. The method was immunoSEQ multiplex PCR; TCRdb's version includes in-frame clones alone and lacks a portion of them. The data show 410,000 or so clones, 75% to 95% seen once. The sequencing used peripheral blood, collected in a trial of Ad26.COV2.S vaccine versus placebo. These receptors were collected from a person between 18 and 65 years old who received the Ad26.COV2.S COVID-19 vaccine or a placebo.

About this clone: The same CDR3 also results from other DNA sequences found in this sample. This chain joins TRBV5-1 and TRBJ2-1, with 12 bases fitting TRBD2. Germline V gene sequence: CDR1 SGHRS, CDR2 YFSETQ. V shed 0 bases, J shed 4 bases, and the junction held 5 bases outside the gene matches. This CDR3 has 17 amino acids. For the CDR3, the DNA is TGCGCCAGCAGCTTGGGGCTAGCGGGAGGGCCGTACAATGAGCAGTTCTTC. Its protein is CASSLGLAGGPYNEQFF.

This clone has a single count. The chain recombines TRBV10-3 with TRBJ2-1; TRBD2 agrees at 9 bases. The CDR3 is made up of 18 amino acids. Losses at the gene ends were 3 bases for V and 3 bases for J; bases not matched to a gene: 12. CDR1 is ENHRY and CDR2 is SYGVKD in the germline V gene. This CDR3 is CAISDSQGLAGLYNEQFF. Here the CDR3 DNA reads TGTGCCATCAGTGACTCACAAGGGCTAGCGGGACTCTACAATGAGCAGTTCTTC.

V is TRBV27 and J is TRBJ2-2; 11 bases are shared with TRBD1. Trimming removed 8 bases from V and 4 bases from J; junction bases left unmatched: 3. The CDR3 runs to 14 residues. Germline V lookup: CDR1 MNHEY, CDR2 SMNVEV (reference sequence). CDR3 coding DNA: TGTGCCAGCCGGACAGGGGGCAGCACCGGGGAGCTGTTTTTT. Its translation: CASRTGGSTGELFF.

The rearrangement joins TRBV7-2 to TRBJ2-1; TRBD2 matches at 8 bases. V lost 8 bases, J lost 5 bases, and 8 bases stayed unmatched. The CDR3 contains 14 residues. The germline CDR1 and CDR2 sequences are SGHTA and FQGNSA. In DNA, the CDR3 is TGTGCCAGCGCAACGGGAGGGGGGGACAATGAGCAGTTCTTC. It yields the protein CASATGGGDNEQFF.

This clone was observed once. The rearrangement links TRBV5-1 to TRBJ2-6; the D gene is possibly TRBD1 (5 bases). Per germline, CDR1 SGHRS and CDR2 YFSETQ. The CDR3 length is 17 residues. Trimming stripped 0 bases from V and 11 bases from J, with 21 bases between. Here the CDR3 DNA reads TGCGCCAGCAGCTTGGGGGCAGGGCAAGAAGCGTTGGACGTCCTGACTTTC. Translating gives CASSLGAGQEALDVLTF. Looking up the rest from reference TRBV5-1 and TRBJ2-6 gives the full variable domain: KAGVTQTPRYLIKTRGQQVTLSCSPISGHRSVSWYQQTPGQGLQFLFEYFSETQRNKGNFPGRFSGRQFSNSRSEMNVSTLELGDSALYLCASSLGAGQEALDVLTFGAGSRLTVL.

The chain joins TRBV23-1 to TRBJ1-5; D gene unclear. TRBV23-1 is identified as an open reading frame with a role that is uncertain. V shed 4 bases and J shed 5 bases, with 9 bases lying between them. The CDR3 consists of 13 residues. The CDR3 DNA reads as TGCGCCAGCAGTCGAGGGAAGGATCAGCCCCAGCATTTT. Protein product: CASSRGKDQPQHF.

The genes are TRBV11-2 and TRBJ2-1; the match to TRBD2 covers 8 bases. Per the germline V gene, CDR1 is SGHAT and CDR2 is FQNNGV. This CDR3 has 15 residues. V was pared by 1 base and J by 3 bases, with 2 bases of the junction left unmatched. CDR3 region: CASSLAGGIYNEQFF. CDR3 in DNA: TGTGCCAGCAGCTTAGCGGGAGGGATCTACAATGAGCAGTTCTTC.

This clone has just one count. V gene TRBV18 combines with J gene TRBJ2-7; D is unclear. CDR3 length: 16 amino acids. The germline CDR1 and CDR2 sequences are KGHSH and LQKENI. The V end lost 3 bases, the J end lost 4 bases, and 19 bases lay between the germline ends. The CDR3 spells CASSPSSTYGRYEQYF. As DNA, the CDR3 is TGTGCCAGCTCACCGTCCTCCACCTACGGACGTTACGAGCAGTACTTC.

This chain connects TRBV3-1 (or the pseudogene TRBV3-2) to TRBJ1-1; D is undetermined. Deletions cut 0 bases from V and 3 bases from J, with 8 bases between. Germline V lookup: CDR1 LGHDT, CDR2 YNNKEL (reference sequence). There are 14 residues in the CDR3. The CDR3 nucleotides are TGTGCCAGCAGCCAAGATCGAGGGCACACTGAAGCTTTCTTT. Translation gives CASSQDRGHTEAFF.

The CDR3, as DNA: TGTGCCAGCAGTTCCTCCCGGACTAGCGGGATACATGAGCAGTTCTTC. It yields the protein CASSSSRTSGIHEQFF. This chain connects TRBV27 to TRBJ2-1; 12 bases align to TRBD2. This CDR3 contains 16 residues. V lost 4 bases and J lost 8; bases outside the gene matches: 9. From germline, CDR1 is MNHEY and CDR2 SMNVEV (reference sequence).

The chain joins TRBV6-5 to TRBJ2-7; D is perhaps TRBD2 (6 bases). Germline assignment: CDR1 MNHEY and CDR2 SVGAGI. The CDR3 sequence is 14 residues long. V was pared by 4 bases and J by 3 bases, with 13 bases between. DNA of the CDR3: TGTGCCAGCAGTTCCGGCGGGATCCTCTACGAGCAGTACTTC. It yields the protein CASSSGGILYEQYF.

V usage is TRBV29-1 and J usage is TRBJ2-2; either TRBD1 or TRBD2 may supply D (5 bases each). Germline V gene data show CDR1 as SQVTM and CDR2 as ANQGSEA. The germline V and J ends were trimmed by 1 base and 1 base, with 13 bases remaining between them. The CDR3 contains 16 residues. CDR3 amino acids: CSVEGGFQGNTGELFF. CDR3 DNA: TGCAGCGTTGAAGGCGGGTTTCAGGGGAACACCGGGGAGCTGTTTTTT.

This clone occurred a few times. This chain links TRBV6-5 with TRBJ1-1; no firm D call. This CDR3 spans 15 amino acids. Germline V CDR1 and CDR2: MNHEY, SVGAGI. Trimming stripped 0 bases from V and 0 bases from J, with 8 bases between. The CDR3 is CASSYSSSVNTEAFF. The CDR3 region has the DNA TGTGCCAGCAGTTACTCGAGTTCCGTGAACACTGAAGCTTTCTTT.

The rearrangement joins TRBV21-1 to TRBJ2-7; the table's D gene call, TRBD2, was not cross checked with the DNA. TRBV21-1 is given as a pseudogene. CDR3 length: 16 residues. CDR3 in DNA: TGTGCCAGCAGCAAATTACCTAGCGTAACCCTCTACGAGCAGTACTTC. Encoded protein: CASSKLPSVTLYEQYF.

The chain uses TRBV7-2 and TRBJ2-7; a weak D match, TRBD2 (5 bases). This CDR3 has 14 residues. Between the trimmed V and J ends, which lost 4 bases and 0 bases, there was a span of 10 bases. Germline CDR1 SGHTA, CDR2 FQGNSA. CDR3 residues: CASSSEDFSYEQYF. The DNA for the CDR3 is TGTGCCAGCAGCTCGGAGGACTTCTCCTACGAGCAGTACTTC.

V and J are TRBV19 and TRBJ2-7; D gene unclear. Germline lookup yields CDR1 LNHDA and CDR2 SQIVND (reference sequence). Trimming removed 3 bases at V and 2 bases at J, with 14 bases between. There are 15 residues in the CDR3. CDR3 sequence: CASSIRAGPTYEQYF. In nucleotides, the CDR3 is TGTGCCAGTAGTATTCGGGCAGGACCTACCTACGAGCAGTACTTC.

CDR3 sequence reads: CAWSVGLAGEYEQFF. Written as DNA, the CDR3 is TGTGCCTGGAGTGTAGGACTAGCGGGAGAATATGAGCAGTTCTTC. The chain recombines TRBV30 with TRBJ2-1, with TRBD2 identical over 13 bases. The CDR3 runs to 15 residues. From germline, CDR1 is GTSNPN and CDR2 SVGIG (reference sequence). Trimming removed 0 bases from V and 8 bases from J; junction bases left unmatched: 4.

This clone was seen only once. For the CDR3, the DNA is TGTGCCAGCAGCTTCATCGTCAGCTCCTACAATGAGCAGTTCTTC. It encodes CASSFIVSSYNEQFF. The chain is built from TRBV7-8 and TRBJ2-1; D uncertain. CDR1 and CDR2 (germline): SGHVS, FQNEAQ. CDR3 length equals 15 residues. Trimming left V 3 bases short and J 0 bases short, with 9 bases between.

V gene TRBV4-3 combines with J gene TRBJ2-1, with 11 bases lining up with TRBD2. Germline CDR1 is LGHNA and CDR2 is YSLEER. The V and J ends lost 0 bases and 6 bases, in that order; junction bases with no gene match: 16. This CDR3 is 20 amino acids long. For the CDR3, the DNA is TGCGCCAGCAGCCAAGAGGGAATCGGGACTAGCGGATCTTTGGGCAATGAGCAGTTCTTC. This encodes CASSQEGIGTSGSLGNEQFF.